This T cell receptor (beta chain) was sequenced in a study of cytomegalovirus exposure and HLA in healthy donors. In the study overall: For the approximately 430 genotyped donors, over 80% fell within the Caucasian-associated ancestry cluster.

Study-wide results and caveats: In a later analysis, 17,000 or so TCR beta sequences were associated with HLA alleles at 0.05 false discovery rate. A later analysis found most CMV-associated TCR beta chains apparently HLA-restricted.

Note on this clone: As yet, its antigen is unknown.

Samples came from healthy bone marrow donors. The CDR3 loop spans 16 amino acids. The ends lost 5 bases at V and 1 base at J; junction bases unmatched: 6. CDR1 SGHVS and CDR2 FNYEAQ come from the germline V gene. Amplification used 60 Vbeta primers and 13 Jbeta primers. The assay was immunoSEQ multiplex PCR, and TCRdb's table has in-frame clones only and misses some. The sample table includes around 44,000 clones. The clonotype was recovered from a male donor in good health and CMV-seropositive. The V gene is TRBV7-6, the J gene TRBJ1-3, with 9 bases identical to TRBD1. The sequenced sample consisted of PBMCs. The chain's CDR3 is CASSTGQGTSGNTIYF. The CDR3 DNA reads TGTGCCAGCAGCACCGGACAGGGGACGTCTGGAAACACCATATATTTT.